Presented here are 30 T cell receptor beta chains from one specimen sequenced in a study of blood T cell repertoires in COVID-19. Here immunoSEQ multiplex PCR was the method, and the copy in TCRdb shows in-frame clones only, minus some. The sample has under 300,000 clones, about nine tenths seen once. Sample: PBMCs or T cells enriched from blood (not recorded which). The source of these receptors is a man between 18 and 35 years old who had recovered from COVID-19.

The V gene is TRBV5-1, the J gene TRBJ1-6, with a tentative D call TRBD1 (5 bases). CDR3 size: 15 residues. Germline V gives CDR1 SGHRS, CDR2 YFSETQ. V gave up 3 bases and J gave up 9 bases, with 16 bases separating them. The CDR3 DNA is TGCGCCAGCAGCTCCGGGGGGTCTGGAACTTCACCCCTCCACTTT. It encodes CASSSGGSGTSPLHF.

V gene TRBV6-4 combines with J gene TRBJ2-1; the match to TRBD2 covers 8 bases. V gave up 4 bases and J gave up 5 bases; unmatched junction bases: 4. The length of the CDR3 is 14 residues. The germline V gene encodes CDR1 MRHNA and CDR2 SNTAGT. The CDR3 coding sequence is TGTGCCAGCAGTGCGGGGGGGCCGAACAATGAGCAGTTCTTC. Translated: CASSAGGPNNEQFF.

In its sample, this clone was seen a few times. The V call is TRBV18, the J call TRBJ1-6; 9 bases are a match to TRBD1. The CDR3 extends over 15 amino acids. The V gene end was trimmed by 4 bases and the J gene end by 4 bases; junction bases not matched to a gene: 2. Germline V gene sequence: CDR1 KGHSH, CDR2 LQKENI. The CDR3 DNA reads TGTGCCAGCTCACGGGACAGGGAATATAATTCACCCCTCCACTTT. Its translation is CASSRDREYNSPLHF.

This chain uses TRBV6-5 with TRBJ2-1; a weak D match, TRBD2 (7 bases). The V gene lost 0 bases and the J gene lost 4 bases, with 13 bases spanning the gap. CDR1 is MNHEY, CDR2 SVGAGI, per germline. The CDR3 totals 16 residues. Written as DNA, the CDR3 is TGTGCCAGCAGTTACTCGGGGGGGCGTTCTTACAATGAGCAGTTCTTC. Protein product: CASSYSGGRSYNEQFF.

V usage is TRBV10-3 and J usage is TRBJ1-1; TRBD1 agrees at 11 bases. Per the germline V gene, CDR1 is ENHRY and CDR2 is SYGVKD. This CDR3 has 15 amino acids. V was clipped by 5 bases and J by 2 bases; unmatched bases: 4. Written as DNA, the CDR3 is TGTGCCATCAGTAGGGGGACAGGGGGAAACACTGAAGCTTTCTTT. It yields the protein CAISRGTGGNTEAFF.

The chain couples TRBV5-1 to TRBJ1-6; D uncertain. Germline V gives CDR1 SGHRS, CDR2 YFSETQ. The V end lost 0 bases, the J end lost 10 bases, and 11 bases lay between the germline ends. This CDR3 has 14 amino acids. The CDR3 bases are TGCGCCAGCAGCTTGGGCCAAGAGGGATCACCCCTCCACTTT. It translates to CASSLGQEGSPLHF. Full variable domain (remainder filled in from reference TRBV5-1 and TRBJ1-6): KAGVTQTPRYLIKTRGQQVTLSCSPISGHRSVSWYQQTPGQGLQFLFEYFSETQRNKGNFPGRFSGRQFSNSRSEMNVSTLELGDSALYLCASSLGQEGSPLHFGNGTRLTVT.

The rearrangement joins TRBV29-1 to TRBJ1-1; D unresolved. V was shortened by 4 bases and J by 6 bases, with 6 bases between the two germline ends. The CDR3 runs to 10 residues. Germline V gene lookup returns CDR1 SQVTM and CDR2 ANQGSEA. CDR3 in amino acids: CSVGHPEAFF. The CDR3 coding sequence is TGCAGCGTTGGACACCCTGAAGCTTTCTTT.

V gene TRBV3-1 (or the pseudogene TRBV3-2) combines with J gene TRBJ2-3, with 8 bases lining up with TRBD2. The germline gives CDR1 LGHDT, CDR2 YNNKEL (reference sequence). CDR3 size: 15 residues. Trimming took 8 bases from V and 2 from J; bases not matched to a gene: 9. In DNA form, the CDR3 reads TGTGCCAGCGGACTAGCAGGAGGGGTCACAGATACGCAGTATTTT. Translation: CASGLAGGVTDTQYF.

The V and J genes are TRBV11-2 and TRBJ1-1; 9 bases agree with TRBD1. Germline trimming cut 5 bases from V and 2 bases from J; bases unmatched to any gene: 6. CDR1 and CDR2 from the germline V gene are SGHAT and FQNNGV. The CDR3 spans 15 residues. CDR3 sequence reads: CASSEMGQGNTEAFF. In DNA form, the CDR3 reads TGTGCCAGCAGCGAGATGGGACAGGGCAACACTGAAGCTTTCTTT.

The chain couples TRBV10-3 to TRBJ1-2; 8 bases map to TRBD1. Trimming took 6 bases from V and 4 from J; bases not matched to a gene: 4. The CDR3 is made up of 13 amino acids. CDR1 is ENHRY, CDR2 SYGVKD, per germline. The CDR3 here is CAIRDRDAYGYTF. In DNA, the CDR3 is TGTGCCATCAGGGACAGGGACGCCTATGGCTACACCTTC.

V is TRBV5-1 and J is TRBJ2-7; D remains ambiguous. CDR1 is SGHRS, CDR2 YFSETQ, per germline. The CDR3 is made up of 12 amino acids. Trimming cost V 5 bases and J 2 bases, with 8 bases left between them. The CDR3 nucleotides read TGCGCCAGCAGTACTCCCCCCTACGAGCAGTACTTC. This translates into CASSTPPYEQYF.

This rearrangement joins TRBV7-9 to TRBJ1-1; D may be TRBD1 (6 bases). Trimming removed 5 bases from V and 6 bases from J, with 19 bases in between. CDR3 size: 15 residues. The germline gives CDR1 SEHNR, CDR2 FQNEAQ (reference sequence). The CDR3 protein is CASSPPDSDQPEAFF. The CDR3, as DNA: TGTGCCAGCAGCCCACCGGACAGTGACCAGCCTGAAGCTTTCTTT.

The chain carries TRBV19 and TRBJ2-1, with 8 positions matching TRBD2. V gave up 3 bases and J gave up 4 bases; unmatched junction bases: 8. Germline V gives CDR1 LNHDA, CDR2 SQIVND (reference sequence). CDR3 length: 16 amino acids. The CDR3 bases are TGTGCCAGTAGTATTTACGGGAGGGCCGTGTACAATGAGCAGTTCTTC. Residues: CASSIYGRAVYNEQFF.

The chain combines TRBV30 with TRBJ2-1; 10 nucleotides agree with TRBD2. The CDR3 sequence is 15 residues long. V lost 3 bases to trimming and J lost 6 bases; unmatched junction nucleotides: 8. Germline assignment: CDR1 GTSNPN and CDR2 SVGIG (reference sequence). The CDR3 DNA reads TGTGCCTGGAGGGATCCTAGCGGGAGCATCAATGAGCAGTTCTTC. As protein: CAWRDPSGSINEQFF.

This clone appeared once. The rearrangement links TRBV6-5 to TRBJ2-7; 9 positions match TRBD2. This CDR3 comprises 15 residues. The trim removed 5 bases at V and 5 bases at J, leaving 10 bases unmatched. Germline V CDR1 and CDR2: MNHEY, SVGAGI. The CDR3 sequence: CASSRTSVPSDEQYF. The CDR3 DNA reads as TGTGCCAGCAGTCGGACTAGCGTCCCATCCGACGAGCAGTACTTC.

CDR3 coding DNA: TGTGCCAGTAGTCTCATCGGGGGGGCCAACGAGCAGTACTTC. This gives the protein CASSLIGGANEQYF. J is TRBJ2-7 and V is TRBV19; 8 bases are a match to TRBD2. The CDR3 loop spans 14 amino acids. Germline CDR1 LNHDA, CDR2 SQIVND (reference sequence). V lost 5 bases and J lost 5; bases outside the gene matches: 8. Using reference TRBV19 and TRBJ2-7 for the parts outside the CDR3, the full variable domain is DGGITQSPKYLFRKEGQNVTLSCEQNLNHDAMYWYRQDPGQGLRLIYYSQIVNDFQKGDIAEGYSVSREKKESFPLTVTSAQKNPTAFYLCASSLIGGANEQYFGPGTRLTVT.

The table lists this clone with a count of one. V is TRBV9 and J is TRBJ2-2; 14 bases match TRBD2. Germline V gene data show CDR1 as SGDLS and CDR2 as YYNGEE. The V gene end was trimmed by 0 bases and the J gene end by 6 bases; junction bases not matched to a gene: 10. This CDR3 has 19 residues. The chain's CDR3 is CASSVEPFRLAGGPGELFF. CDR3 bases: TGTGCCAGCAGCGTAGAGCCCTTTCGACTAGCGGGAGGGCCCGGGGAGCTGTTTTTT. The variable domain in full, completed from reference TRBV9 and TRBJ2-2, reads DSGVTQTPKHLITATGQRVTLRCSPRSGDLSVYWYQQSLDQGLQFLIQYYNGEERAKGNILERFSAQQFPDLHSELNLSSLELGDSALYFCASSVEPFRLAGGPGELFFGEGSRLTVL.

V and J are TRBV7-9 and TRBJ2-4; D ambiguous. Germline V gene lookup returns CDR1 SEHNR and CDR2 FQNEAQ (reference sequence). The CDR3 extends over 12 amino acids. V dropped 1 base and J dropped 6 bases, with 4 bases sitting between them. DNA for the CDR3: TGTGCCAGCAGCTTAGACTCAAACATTCAGTACTTC. Its translation is CASSLDSNIQYF.

The V gene is TRBV5-1, the J gene TRBJ1-1; 8 bases are shared with TRBD1. CDR1 is SGHRS and CDR2 is YFSETQ in the germline V gene. The junction had 2 bases not matched to a gene; V was cut back by 3 bases and J by 4 bases. CDR3 length equals 13 residues. The chain's CDR3 is CASSSQGATEAFF. CDR3 nucleotides: TGCGCCAGCAGCTCCCAGGGGGCCACTGAAGCTTTCTTT.

The chain is built from TRBV7-6 and TRBJ2-7; 8 bases line up with TRBD2. Germline-derived CDR1 and CDR2 are SGHVS and FNYEAQ. CDR3 length: 15 amino acids. V trimming: 2 bases; J trimming: 5 bases; junction bases outside the gene matches: 8. CDR3 DNA: TGTGCCAGCAGCTTATGGGGCGGGAGGTCCGACGAGCAGTACTTC. Translation gives CASSLWGGRSDEQYF.

The rearrangement joins TRBV29-1 to TRBJ1-1; D may be TRBD1 (6 bases). The CDR3 length is 12 residues. With 4 bases removed from V and 1 base from J, the gap between germline ends came to 7 bases. Germline V CDR1 and CDR2: SQVTM, ANQGSEA. The CDR3 DNA is TGCAGCGTTGGGACAGCGAACACTGAAGCTTTCTTT. Translating gives CSVGTANTEAFF.

On this clone: Other DNA sequences in the sample encode the same CDR3. V gene TRBV24-1 combines with J gene TRBJ2-1; D is uncertain. Germline CDR1 is KGHDR and CDR2 is SFDVKD. The CDR3 is made up of 11 amino acids. V was clipped by 6 bases and J by 4 bases, with 3 bases between them. CDR3 in DNA: TGTGCCACCAGTTCTTACAATGAGCAGTTCTTC. Translated, it gives CATSSYNEQFF.

The chain employs TRBV28 and TRBJ1-5, with 7 bases matching TRBD1. V lost 4 bases and J lost 0; bases outside the gene matches: 12. The germline V gene encodes CDR1 MDHEN and CDR2 SYDVKM. The CDR3 is 18 amino acids. CDR3 residues: CASSSGQSIFYSNQPQHF. In DNA form, the CDR3 reads TGTGCCAGCAGTTCGGGACAGTCCATTTTTTATAGCAATCAGCCCCAGCATTTT.

This clone has ten or more counts. Other DNA sequences in this sample translate to the same CDR3. The J gene is TRBJ1-5, the V gene TRBV7-2, with unresolved D. Germline V lookup: CDR1 SGHTA, CDR2 FQGNSA. Deletions cut 2 bases from V and 4 bases from J, with 6 bases between. This CDR3 comprises 13 residues. CDR3 nucleotides: TGTGCCAGCAGCTTACGGGGAAATCAGCCCCAGCATTTT. Residues: CASSLRGNQPQHF.

This chain connects TRBV28 to TRBJ2-7; tentatively, D is TRBD2 (6 bases). Germline V CDR1 and CDR2: MDHEN, SYDVKM. The CDR3 spans 15 residues. V lost 6 bases and J lost 2, with 17 bases in between. DNA for the CDR3: TGTGCCAGCAGAACTACGGGGACTGTTGCCTACGAGCAGTACTTC. Amino acids: CASRTTGTVAYEQYF.

The chain is built from TRBV27 and TRBJ2-7; 7 bases match TRBD1. V was clipped by 1 base and J by 7 bases; unmatched bases: 4. The CDR3 is 13 residues long. The germline CDR1 and CDR2 sequences are MNHEY and SMNVEV (reference sequence). The CDR3 protein is CASSLLGGREQYF. In DNA, the CDR3 is TGTGCCAGCAGTTTATTAGGGGGCAGGGAGCAGTACTTC.

V is TRBV6-5 and J is TRBJ1-5; possibly TRBD1 for D (5 bases). Deletions cut 0 bases from V and 3 bases from J, with 9 bases between. Germline lookup yields CDR1 MNHEY and CDR2 SVGAGI. The CDR3 sequence is 15 residues long. The CDR3 DNA reads as TGTGCCAGCAGTTACTCAGGGGCCTACAATCAGCCCCAGCATTTT. This gives the protein CASSYSGAYNQPQHF.

This sequence joins TRBV30 and TRBJ1-2; 8 bases agree with TRBD1. Germline trimming cut 2 bases from V and 1 base from J; bases unmatched to any gene: 3. The CDR3 runs to 14 residues. Germline CDR1 and CDR2: GTSNPN and SVGIG (reference sequence). CDR3 amino acids: CAWSRQGNNYGYTF. CDR3 nucleotide sequence: TGTGCCTGGAGTCGACAGGGGAATAACTATGGCTACACCTTC.

V is TRBV19 and J is TRBJ2-5, with 11 bases aligning to TRBD1. This CDR3 is built from 16 residues. Trimming removed 3 bases from V and 5 bases from J; junction bases left unmatched: 8. Germline CDR1 reads LNHDA; CDR2 reads SQIVND (reference sequence). DNA for the CDR3: TGTGCCAGTAGTATCCGAGGGACAGGGGGGTCGGAGACCCAGTACTTC. Translating it yields CASSIRGTGGSETQYF.

The V and J genes are TRBV5-1 and TRBJ2-1, with 9 bases aligning to TRBD2. Per the germline V gene, CDR1 is SGHRS and CDR2 is YFSETQ. V trimming: 3 bases; J trimming: 14 bases; junction bases outside the gene matches: 15. CDR3 length: 15 amino acids. The DNA of the CDR3 is TGCGCCAGCAGCTGGCGGCGGGAGGGACCCCAAGTGGAGTTCTTC. Protein sequence: CASSWRREGPQVEFF.